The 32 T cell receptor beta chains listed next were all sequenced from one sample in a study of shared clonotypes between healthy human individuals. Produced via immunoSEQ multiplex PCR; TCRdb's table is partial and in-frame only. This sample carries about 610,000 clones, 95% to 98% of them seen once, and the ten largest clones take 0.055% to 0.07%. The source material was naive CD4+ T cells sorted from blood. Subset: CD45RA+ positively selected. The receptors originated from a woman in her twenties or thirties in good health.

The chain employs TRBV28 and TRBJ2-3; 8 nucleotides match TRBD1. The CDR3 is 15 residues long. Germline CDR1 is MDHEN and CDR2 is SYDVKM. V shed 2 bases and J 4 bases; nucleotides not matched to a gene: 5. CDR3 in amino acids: CASSLKQGAADTQYF. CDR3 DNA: TGTGCCAGCAGTTTAAAGCAGGGGGCGGCAGATACGCAGTATTTT.

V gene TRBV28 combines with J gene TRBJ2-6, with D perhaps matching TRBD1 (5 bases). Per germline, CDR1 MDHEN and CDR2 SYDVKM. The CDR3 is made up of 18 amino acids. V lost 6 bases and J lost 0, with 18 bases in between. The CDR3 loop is CASSHHTGPPSGANVLTF. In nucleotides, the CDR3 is TGTGCCAGCAGCCACCATACAGGTCCTCCCTCTGGGGCCAACGTCCTGACTTTC.

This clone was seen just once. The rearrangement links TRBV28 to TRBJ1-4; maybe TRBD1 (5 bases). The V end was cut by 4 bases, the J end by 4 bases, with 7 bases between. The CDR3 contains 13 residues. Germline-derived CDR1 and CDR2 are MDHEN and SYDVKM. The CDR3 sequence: CASSSTVNEKLFF. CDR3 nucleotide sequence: TGTGCCAGCAGTTCGACAGTTAATGAAAAACTGTTTTTT. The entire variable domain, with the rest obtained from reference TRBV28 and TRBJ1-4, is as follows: DVKVTQSSRYLVKRTGEKVFLECVQDMDHENMFWYRQDPGLGLRLIYFSYDVKMKEKGDIPEGYSVSREKKERFSLILESASTNQTSMYLCASSSTVNEKLFFGSGTQLSVL.

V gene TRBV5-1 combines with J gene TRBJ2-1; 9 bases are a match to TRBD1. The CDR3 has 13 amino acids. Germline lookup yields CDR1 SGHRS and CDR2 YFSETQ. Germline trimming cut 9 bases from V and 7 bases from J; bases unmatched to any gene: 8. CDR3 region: CATRRDRENEQFF. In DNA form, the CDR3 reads TGCGCCACCCGCCGGGACAGGGAAAATGAGCAGTTCTTC.

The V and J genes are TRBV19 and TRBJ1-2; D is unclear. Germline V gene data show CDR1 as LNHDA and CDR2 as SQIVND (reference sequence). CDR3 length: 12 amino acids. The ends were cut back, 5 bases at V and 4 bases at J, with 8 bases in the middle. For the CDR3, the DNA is TGTGCCAGTAGTCAGGAGTTCTATGGCTACACCTTC. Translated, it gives CASSQEFYGYTF.

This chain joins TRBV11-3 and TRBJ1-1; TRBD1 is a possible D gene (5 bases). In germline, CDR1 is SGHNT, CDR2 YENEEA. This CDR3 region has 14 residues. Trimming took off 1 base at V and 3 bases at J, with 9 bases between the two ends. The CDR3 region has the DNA TGTGCCAGCAGCTTAGGGGGGTCGCACACTGAAGCTTTCTTT. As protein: CASSLGGSHTEAFF.

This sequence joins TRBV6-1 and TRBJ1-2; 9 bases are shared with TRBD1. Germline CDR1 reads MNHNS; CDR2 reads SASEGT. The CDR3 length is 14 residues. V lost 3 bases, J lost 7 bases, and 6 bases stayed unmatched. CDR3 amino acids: CASSDGTGWSGYTF. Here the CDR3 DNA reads TGTGCCAGCAGTGACGGGACAGGGTGGTCTGGCTACACCTTC.

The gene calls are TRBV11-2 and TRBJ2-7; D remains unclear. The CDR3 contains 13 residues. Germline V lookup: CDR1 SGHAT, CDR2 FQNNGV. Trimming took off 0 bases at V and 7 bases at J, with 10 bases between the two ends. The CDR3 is CASSLDPIGEQYF. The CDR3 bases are TGTGCCAGCAGCTTAGATCCGATCGGGGAGCAGTACTTC.

CDR3 coding DNA: TGTGCCAGCAGCCGATCCGGTGGAGCGGGGAACTACAATGAGCAGTTCTTC. Amino acids: CASSRSGGAGNYNEQFF. The rearrangement uses TRBV5-4 and TRBJ2-1, with TRBD2 matching 7 bases. The junction had 13 bases not matched to a gene; V was cut back by 4 bases and J by 3 bases. Per germline, CDR1 SGHNT and CDR2 YYREEE (reference sequence). The CDR3 extends over 17 amino acids.

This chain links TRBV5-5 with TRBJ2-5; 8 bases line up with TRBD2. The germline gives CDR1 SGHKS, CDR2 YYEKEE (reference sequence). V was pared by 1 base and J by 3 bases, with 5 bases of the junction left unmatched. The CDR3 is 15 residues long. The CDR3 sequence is CASSLSGRREETQYF. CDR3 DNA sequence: TGTGCCAGCAGCTTGAGCGGGAGAAGGGAAGAGACCCAGTACTTC.

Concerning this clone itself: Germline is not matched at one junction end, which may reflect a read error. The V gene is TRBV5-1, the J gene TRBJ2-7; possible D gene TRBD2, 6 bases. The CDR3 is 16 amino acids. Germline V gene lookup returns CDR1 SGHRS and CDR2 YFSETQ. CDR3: CASRLGLGGTFYEQYF. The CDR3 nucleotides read TGCGCCAGCAGGTTGGGACTGGGCGGGACCTTCTACGAGCAGTACTTC.

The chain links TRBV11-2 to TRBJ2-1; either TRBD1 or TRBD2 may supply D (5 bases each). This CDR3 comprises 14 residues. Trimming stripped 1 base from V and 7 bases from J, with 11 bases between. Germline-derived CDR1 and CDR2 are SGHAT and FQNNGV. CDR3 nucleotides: TGTGCCAGCAGCTTAGCCTCGGGGCTAAATGAGCAGTTCTTC. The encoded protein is CASSLASGLNEQFF.

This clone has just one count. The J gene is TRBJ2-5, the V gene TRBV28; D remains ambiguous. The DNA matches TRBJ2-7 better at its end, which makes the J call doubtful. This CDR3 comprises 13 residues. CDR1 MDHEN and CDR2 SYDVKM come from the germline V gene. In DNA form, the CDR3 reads TGTGCCAGCAGCCTAGGACCTACCTACGAGCAGTACTTC. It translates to CASSLGPTYEQYF.

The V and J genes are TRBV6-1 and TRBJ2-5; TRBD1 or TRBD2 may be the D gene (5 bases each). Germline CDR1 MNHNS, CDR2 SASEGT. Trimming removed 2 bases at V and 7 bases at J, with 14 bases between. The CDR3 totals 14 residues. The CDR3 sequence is CASSERGARATQYF. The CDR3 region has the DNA TGTGCCAGCAGTGAAAGAGGGGCTCGAGCGACCCAGTACTTC.

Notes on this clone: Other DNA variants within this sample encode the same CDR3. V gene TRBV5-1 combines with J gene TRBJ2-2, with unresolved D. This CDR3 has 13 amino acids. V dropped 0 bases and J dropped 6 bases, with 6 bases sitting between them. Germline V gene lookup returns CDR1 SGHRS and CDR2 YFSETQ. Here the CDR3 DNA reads TGCGCCAGCAGCTTGGGGCTAGCCGGGGAGCTGTTTTTT. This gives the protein CASSLGLAGELFF.

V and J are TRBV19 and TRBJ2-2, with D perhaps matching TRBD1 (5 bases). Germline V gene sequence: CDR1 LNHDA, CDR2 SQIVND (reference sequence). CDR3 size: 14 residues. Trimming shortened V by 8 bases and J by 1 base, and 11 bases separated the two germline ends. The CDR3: CASLGRMNTGELFF. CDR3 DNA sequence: TGTGCCAGTTTGGGGCGGATGAACACCGGGGAGCTGTTTTTT.

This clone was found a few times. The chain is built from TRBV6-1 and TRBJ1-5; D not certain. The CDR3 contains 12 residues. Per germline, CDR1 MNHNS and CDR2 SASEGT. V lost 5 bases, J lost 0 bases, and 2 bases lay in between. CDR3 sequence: CASSPSNQPQHF. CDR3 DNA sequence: TGTGCCAGCAGTCCTAGCAATCAGCCCCAGCATTTT.

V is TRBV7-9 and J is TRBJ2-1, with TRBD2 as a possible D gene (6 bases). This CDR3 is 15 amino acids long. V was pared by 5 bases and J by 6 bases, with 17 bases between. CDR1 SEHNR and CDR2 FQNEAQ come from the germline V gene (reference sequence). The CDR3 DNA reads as TGTGCCAGCAGCGATCCAGCGGGCCGCCCCAATGAGCAGTTCTTC. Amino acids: CASSDPAGRPNEQFF.

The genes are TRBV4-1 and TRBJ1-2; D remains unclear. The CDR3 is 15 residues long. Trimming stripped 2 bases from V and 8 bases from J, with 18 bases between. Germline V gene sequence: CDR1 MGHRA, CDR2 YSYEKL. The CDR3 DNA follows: TGCGCCAGCAGCCAATCCACAGCTACCCACCTGGGCTACACCTTC. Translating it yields CASSQSTATHLGYTF.

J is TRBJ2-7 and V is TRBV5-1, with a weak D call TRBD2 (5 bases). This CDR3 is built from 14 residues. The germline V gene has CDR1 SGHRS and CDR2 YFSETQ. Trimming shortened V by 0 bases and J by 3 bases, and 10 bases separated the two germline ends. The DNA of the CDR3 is TGCGCCAGCAGCTTGGCGAGGGAAGGCTACGAGCAGTACTTC. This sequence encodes CASSLAREGYEQYF.

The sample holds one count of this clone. CDR3 sequence reads: CASSLHSRAPNTQYF. CDR3 nucleotides: TGTGCCAGCAGCTTACATTCCCGGGCGCCGAATACGCAGTATTTT. The gene calls are TRBV11-3 and TRBJ2-3; no firm D call. Germline-derived CDR1 and CDR2 are SGHNT and YENEEA. CDR3 size: 15 residues. V was trimmed by 2 bases and J by 7 bases, leaving 16 bases between them.

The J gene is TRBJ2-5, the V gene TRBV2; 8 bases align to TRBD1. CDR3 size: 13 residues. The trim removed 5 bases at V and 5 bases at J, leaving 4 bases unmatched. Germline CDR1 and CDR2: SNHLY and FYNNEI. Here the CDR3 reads CASSQGAGETQYF. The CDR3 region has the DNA TGTGCCAGCAGTCAGGGGGCAGGGGAGACCCAGTACTTC.

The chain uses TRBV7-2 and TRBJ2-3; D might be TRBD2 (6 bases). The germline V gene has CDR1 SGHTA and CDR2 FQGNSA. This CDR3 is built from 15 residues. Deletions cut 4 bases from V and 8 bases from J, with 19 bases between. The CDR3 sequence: CASSSAWPSVPTQYF. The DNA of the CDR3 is TGTGCCAGCAGCTCCGCCTGGCCTAGCGTTCCTACGCAGTATTTT.

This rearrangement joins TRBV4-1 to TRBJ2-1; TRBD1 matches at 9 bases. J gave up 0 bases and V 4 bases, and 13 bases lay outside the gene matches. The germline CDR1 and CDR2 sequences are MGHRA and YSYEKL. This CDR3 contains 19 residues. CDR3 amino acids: CASSLAPTGQGSSYNEQFF. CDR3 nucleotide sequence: TGCGCCAGCAGCCTTGCCCCTACGGGACAGGGTAGCTCCTACAATGAGCAGTTCTTC.

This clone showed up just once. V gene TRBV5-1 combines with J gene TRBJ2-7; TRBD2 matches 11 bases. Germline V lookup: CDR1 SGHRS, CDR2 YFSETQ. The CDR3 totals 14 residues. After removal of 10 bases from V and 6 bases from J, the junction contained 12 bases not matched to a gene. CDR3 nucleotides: TGCGCCGGGGGGACTAGCGGCCCCCCTCGCGAGCAGTACTTC. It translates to CAGGTSGPPREQYF. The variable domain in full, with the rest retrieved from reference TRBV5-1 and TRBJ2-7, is KAGVTQTPRYLIKTRGQQVTLSCSPISGHRSVSWYQQTPGQGLQFLFEYFSETQRNKGNFPGRFSGRQFSNSRSEMNVSTLELGDSALYLCAGGTSGPPREQYFGPGTRLTVT.

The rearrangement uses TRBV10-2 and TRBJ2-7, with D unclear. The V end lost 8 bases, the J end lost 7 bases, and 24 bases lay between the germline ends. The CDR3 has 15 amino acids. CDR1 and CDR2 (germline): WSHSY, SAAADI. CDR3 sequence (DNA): TGCGCCAGCTGGGAACAAAAGAGAAGGGTTGGTGAGCAGTACTTC. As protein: CASWEQKRRVGEQYF.

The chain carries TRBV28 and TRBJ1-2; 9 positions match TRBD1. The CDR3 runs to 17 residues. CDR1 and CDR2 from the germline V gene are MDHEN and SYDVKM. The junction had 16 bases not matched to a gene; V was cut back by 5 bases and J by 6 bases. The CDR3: CASSLRTGAIGTNGYTF. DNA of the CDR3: TGTGCCAGCAGTCTAAGGACAGGGGCTATTGGAACTAATGGCTACACCTTC.

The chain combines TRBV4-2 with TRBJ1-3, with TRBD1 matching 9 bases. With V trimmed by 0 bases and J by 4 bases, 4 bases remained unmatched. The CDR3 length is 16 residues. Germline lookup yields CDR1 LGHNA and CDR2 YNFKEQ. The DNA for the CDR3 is TGTGCCAGCAGCCAAGAAGGAACAGGGGGCGGAAACACCATATATTTT. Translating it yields CASSQEGTGGGNTIYF.

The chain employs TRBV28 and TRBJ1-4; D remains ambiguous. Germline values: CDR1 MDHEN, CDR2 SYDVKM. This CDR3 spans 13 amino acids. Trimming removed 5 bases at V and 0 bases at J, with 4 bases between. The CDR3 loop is CASSRPTNEKLFF. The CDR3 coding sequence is TGTGCCAGCAGTCGTCCAACTAATGAAAAACTGTTTTTT.

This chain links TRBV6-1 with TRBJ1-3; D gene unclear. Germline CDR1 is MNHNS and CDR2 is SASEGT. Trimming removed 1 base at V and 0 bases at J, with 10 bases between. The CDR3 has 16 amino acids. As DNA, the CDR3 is TGTGCCAGCAGTGAAGTTGGTCAGACCTCTGGAAACACCATATATTTT. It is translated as CASSEVGQTSGNTIYF.

CDR3: CASSLAGDSYEQYF. As DNA, the CDR3 is TGTGCCAGCAGCCTAGCAGGGGACTCCTACGAGCAGTACTTC. The chain links TRBV28 to TRBJ2-7; D might be TRBD1 (6 bases). V lost 6 bases and J 0 bases, leaving 12 bases between the germline ends. Germline lookup yields CDR1 MDHEN and CDR2 SYDVKM. The CDR3 runs to 14 residues. The entire variable domain, with the rest obtained from reference TRBV28 and TRBJ2-7, is as follows: DVKVTQSSRYLVKRTGEKVFLECVQDMDHENMFWYRQDPGLGLRLIYFSYDVKMKEKGDIPEGYSVSREKKERFSLILESASTNQTSMYLCASSLAGDSYEQYFGPGTRLTVT.

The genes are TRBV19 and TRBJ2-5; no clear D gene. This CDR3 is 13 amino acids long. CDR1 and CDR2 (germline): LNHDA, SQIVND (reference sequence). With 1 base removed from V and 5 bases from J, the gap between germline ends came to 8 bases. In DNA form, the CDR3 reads TGTGCCAGTAGTATAGTATTAAGGGAGACCCAGTACTTC. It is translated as CASSIVLRETQYF.